A single sample gave rise to the 4 T cell receptor beta chains below, sequenced in a study of T cell responses to AZD1222 COVID-19 vaccine. TCRdb's copy holds only in-frame clones and misses some; the assay was immunoSEQ multiplex PCR. The sample contains some 280,000 clones, 90% to 95% of which appear only once. Material: peripheral blood, obtained 28 days after the second AZD1222 dose. The receptors here all came from an adult who received the AZD1222 COVID-19 vaccine.

This clone appeared once. The V and J genes are TRBV2 and TRBJ1-2; the match to TRBD1 covers 10 bases. Germline lookup yields CDR1 SNHLY and CDR2 FYNNEI. This CDR3 comprises 12 residues. The V and J ends lost 6 bases and 7 bases, in that order; junction bases with no gene match: 2. The CDR3 coding sequence is TGTGCCAGCAGGGGGGACAGGGGTGGCTACACCTTC. Protein product: CASRGDRGGYTF.

The CDR3 region is CASSLQAGVWRNEQFF. The CDR3 DNA reads TGTGCCAGCAGCTTACAAGCGGGAGTATGGCGGAATGAGCAGTTCTTC. This rearrangement joins TRBV13 to TRBJ2-1, with 8 bases lining up with TRBD2. V shed 2 bases and J 7 bases; nucleotides not matched to a gene: 10. CDR3 length equals 16 residues. Germline CDR1 and CDR2: PRHDT and FYEKMQ (reference sequence).

The chain uses TRBV24-1 and TRBJ1-5; 9 bases line up with TRBD1. J gave up 10 bases and V 5 bases, and 14 bases lay outside the gene matches. This CDR3 spans 16 amino acids. The germline V gene encodes CDR1 KGHDR and CDR2 SFDVKD. CDR3 sequence reads: CATSATGQGFEGPQHF. CDR3 nucleotide sequence: TGTGCCACCAGTGCCACGGGACAGGGTTTCGAGGGACCCCAGCATTTT.

CDR3 region: CASSLVDSNQPQHF. The CDR3, as DNA: TGTGCCAGCAGTTTGGTGGATAGCAATCAGCCCCAGCATTTT. This chain connects TRBV2 to TRBJ1-5; D call uncertain. This CDR3 has 14 residues. Germline V CDR1 and CDR2: SNHLY, FYNNEI. V dropped 5 bases and J dropped 0 bases, with 8 bases sitting between them.